This paragraph reports one TCR beta chain. TCRdb reprocessed the RT-PCR reads with MiXCR, giving one entry per CDR3 protein. The sample consists of 550,000 to 800,000 distinct CDR3 sequences, approximately 15% of them appearing once. The CDR3 runs 12 residues. Unmatched junction bases numbered 3, after V lost 5 bases and J lost 7 bases. Per the germline V gene, CDR1 is DFQATT and CDR2 is SNEGSKA (reference sequence). These data belong to a study of response to subunit inactivated influenza vaccine. This specimen consisted of PBMCs from blood, obtained about 13 days after vaccination. The V call is TRBV20-1, the J call TRBJ1-5; 9 nucleotides line up with TRBD1. The sequence derives from a man aged 50 or older who received an inactivated influenza vaccine. Here the CDR3 DNA reads TGCAGTGCTGGGGACAGGGACCAGCCCCAGCATTTT. Translating gives CSAGDRDQPQHF.